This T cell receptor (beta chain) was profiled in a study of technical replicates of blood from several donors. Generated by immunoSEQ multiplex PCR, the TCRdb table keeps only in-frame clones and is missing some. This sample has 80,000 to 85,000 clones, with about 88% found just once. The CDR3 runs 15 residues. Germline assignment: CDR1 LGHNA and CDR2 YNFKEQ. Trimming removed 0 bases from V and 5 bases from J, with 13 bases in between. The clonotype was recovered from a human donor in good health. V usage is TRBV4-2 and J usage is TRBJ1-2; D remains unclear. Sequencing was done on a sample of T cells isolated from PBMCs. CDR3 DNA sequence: TGTGCCAGCAGCCAAGATCGGGTCAGAGAATATGGCTACACCTTC. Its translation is CASSQDRVREYGYTF.